A selection of T cell receptor beta chains follows, all from one sample in a study of shared clonotypes between healthy human individuals. TCRdb keeps only in-frame clones here, not all; method: immunoSEQ multiplex PCR. The sample lists 1.4 million or so clones; approximately 98.5% were seen once. Sequenced: naive CD4+ T cells sorted from blood. The receptors here all came from a man in his thirties or forties in good health. Both conserved end residues are part of each CDR3. The order of the fields is D gene, V gene, clone size, J gene, CDR3 DNA, CDR3 protein. The D gene is left open where the match is weak. The listing skips clone size in some rows; elsewhere it reads once, few, many or a size class.

D gene: .; V gene: TRBV7-3; clone size: .; J gene: TRBJ1-2; CDR3 DNA: TGTGCCAGCAGCCACCGAAGGGGAGGGGATGGTGGCTACACCTTC; CDR3 protein: CASSHRRGGDGGYTF
D gene: .; V gene: TRBV27; clone size: .; J gene: TRBJ2-3; CDR3 DNA: TGTGCCAGCAAATCTTTACAGGGTTATGGGTCAGATACGCAGTATTTT; CDR3 protein: CASKSLQGYGSDTQYF
D gene: .; V gene: TRBV2; clone size: .; J gene: TRBJ2-1; CDR3 DNA: TGTGCCAGCACGAAGGGGATAAGGTCGGGAGTGCAGTCCTACAATGAGCAGTTCTTC; CDR3 protein: CASTKGIRSGVQSYNEQFF
D gene: .; V gene: TRBV10-3; clone size: .; J gene: TRBJ2-7; CDR3 DNA: TGTGCCATCAGTGCCCGCGTTCTCTACGAGCAGTACTTC; CDR3 protein: CAISARVLYEQYF
D gene: .; V gene: TRBV28; clone size: .; J gene: TRBJ2-1; CDR3 DNA: TGTGCCAGCACCCCTTCGGACTACAATGAGCAGTTCTTC; CDR3 protein: CASTPSDYNEQFF
D gene: TRBD2; V gene: TRBV7-9; clone size: .; J gene: TRBJ2-2; CDR3 DNA: TGTGCCACCTCTGGAGGCGGGAGTAGGGCCGGGGAGCTGTTTTTT; CDR3 protein: CATSGGGSRAGELFF
D gene: .; V gene: TRBV2; clone size: .; J gene: TRBJ1-5; CDR3 DNA: TGTGCCAGCAGTGAGGGCAGCTCCAATCAGCCCCAGCATTTT; CDR3 protein: CASSEGSSNQPQHF
D gene: .; V gene: TRBV7-6; clone size: .; J gene: TRBJ2-7; CDR3 DNA: TGTGCCAGCAGTAATAACAGGGCCTCCTACGAGCAGTACTTC; CDR3 protein: CASSNNRASYEQYF
D gene: .; V gene: TRBV6-1; clone size: .; J gene: TRBJ2-7; CDR3 DNA: TGTGCCAGCAGTGTGGCAATCTACGAGCAGTACTTC; CDR3 protein: CASSVAIYEQYF
D gene: TRBD1; V gene: TRBV30; clone size: .; J gene: TRBJ2-1; CDR3 DNA: TGTGCCTGGAACATGAAGGGACAGGGGGCTTACAATGAGCAGTTCTTC; CDR3 protein: CAWNMKGQGAYNEQFF
D gene: TRBD2; V gene: TRBV29-1; clone size: .; J gene: TRBJ2-1; CDR3 DNA: TGCAGCGTTGCAGGCGGGAGCCGACGCTACAATGAGCAGTTCTTC; CDR3 protein: CSVAGGSRRYNEQFF
D gene: .; V gene: TRBV20-1; clone size: .; J gene: TRBJ2-7; CDR3 DNA: TGCAGTGCTAGAGTTGTGAACGAGCAGTACTTC; CDR3 protein: CSARVVNEQYF
D gene: .; V gene: TRBV7-2; clone size: .; J gene: TRBJ2-1; CDR3 DNA: TGTGCCAGCAGCTTTCCCGTTCGAGTAAATGAGCAGTTCTTC; CDR3 protein: CASSFPVRVNEQFF
D gene: .; V gene: TRBV28; clone size: .; J gene: TRBJ2-7; CDR3 DNA: TGTGCCAGCAGTTTATTCCCCGGTCCCTACGAGCAGTACTTC; CDR3 protein: CASSLFPGPYEQYF
D gene: TRBD2; V gene: TRBV28; clone size: .; J gene: TRBJ2-7; CDR3 DNA: TGTGCCAGCAGTTTGGGGACTAGCTTATCCTACGAGCAGTACTTC; CDR3 protein: CASSLGTSLSYEQYF
D gene: .; V gene: TRBV7-2; clone size: .; J gene: TRBJ2-7; CDR3 DNA: TGTGCCAGCAGCTTAGTCGGTAGCTCCTACGAGCAGTACTTC; CDR3 protein: CASSLVGSSYEQYF
D gene: .; V gene: TRBV7-2; clone size: .; J gene: TRBJ1-5; CDR3 DNA: TGTGCCAGCAGCTTAGAGGTGGTGGTCACTCCTCAGCCCCAGCATTTT; CDR3 protein: CASSLEVVVTPQPQHF
D gene: .; V gene: TRBV18; clone size: once; J gene: TRBJ1-5; CDR3 DNA: TGTGCCAGCTCACTACGTTTAGGGGGTGATCAGCCCCAGCATTTT; CDR3 protein: CASSLRLGGDQPQHF
D gene: TRBD2; V gene: TRBV9; clone size: .; J gene: TRBJ2-7; CDR3 DNA: TGTGCCAGCAGCCTGAGCGGGAGTCCAGGCGAGCAGTACTTC; CDR3 protein: CASSLSGSPGEQYF
D gene: .; V gene: TRBV14; clone size: .; J gene: TRBJ2-2; CDR3 DNA: TGTGCCAGCAGCCTGAACATGAACACCGGGGAGCTGTTTTTT; CDR3 protein: CASSLNMNTGELFF
D gene: TRBD2; V gene: TRBV5-1; clone size: .; J gene: TRBJ2-1; CDR3 DNA: TGCGCCAGCACCGGCGCGGGAGCTCCGTACAATGAGCAGTTCTTC; CDR3 protein: CASTGAGAPYNEQFF
D gene: .; V gene: TRBV18; clone size: .; J gene: TRBJ2-3; CDR3 DNA: TGTGCCAGCTCACCAATTGCGGGCGGCCCTGGCGCAGATACGCAGTATTTT; CDR3 protein: CASSPIAGGPGADTQYF
D gene: .; V gene: TRBV5-4; clone size: .; J gene: TRBJ2-3; CDR3 DNA: TGTGCCAGCAGCTTTAGTCCTACGGAGGGGAGCACAGATACGCAGTATTTT; CDR3 protein: CASSFSPTEGSTDTQYF
D gene: TRBD2; V gene: TRBV5-1; clone size: .; J gene: TRBJ2-7; CDR3 DNA: TGCGCCAGCAGCTTAGGACTAGCGGGAGAGGGCGAGCAGTACTTC; CDR3 protein: CASSLGLAGEGEQYF
D gene: .; V gene: TRBV6-5; clone size: .; J gene: TRBJ2-1; CDR3 DNA: TGTGCCAGCGGGGGACAGCGGGGACCCAATGAGCAGTTCTTC; CDR3 protein: CASGGQRGPNEQFF
D gene: .; V gene: TRBV5-1; clone size: .; J gene: TRBJ2-1; CDR3 DNA: TGCGCCAGCAGCTTCAGAGGCGATCGGGGGCACAATGAGCAGTTCTTC; CDR3 protein: CASSFRGDRGHNEQFF
D gene: .; V gene: TRBV5-6; clone size: .; J gene: TRBJ2-7; CDR3 DNA: TGTGCCAGCAGCGGACCGGGACTCATTTCCTACGAGCAGTACTTC; CDR3 protein: CASSGPGLISYEQYF
D gene: .; V gene: TRBV28; clone size: .; J gene: TRBJ2-7; CDR3 DNA: TGTGCCAGCAGTTTTGCAGGGGCTATCAACGAGCAGTACTTC; CDR3 protein: CASSFAGAINEQYF
D gene: TRBD2; V gene: TRBV5-1; clone size: .; J gene: TRBJ2-3; CDR3 DNA: TGCGCCAGCAGCTTGGCCGCGGGACTAGCGCTAGATACGCAGTATTTT; CDR3 protein: CASSLAAGLALDTQYF
D gene: .; V gene: TRBV5-1; clone size: .; J gene: TRBJ2-3; CDR3 DNA: TGCGCCAGCAGCTTGGCAGATGCGATCACCACGTATACGCAGTATTTT; CDR3 protein: CASSLADAITTYTQYF
D gene: .; V gene: TRBV6-6; clone size: .; J gene: TRBJ2-7; CDR3 DNA: TGTGCCAGCAGTTACCGGCAGGGGAAAGAGCAGTACTTC; CDR3 protein: CASSYRQGKEQYF
D gene: TRBD1; V gene: TRBV19; clone size: .; J gene: TRBJ2-3; CDR3 DNA: TGTGCCAGTAGGGACAGGGCCACAGATACGCAGTATTTT; CDR3 protein: CASRDRATDTQYF
D gene: .; V gene: TRBV10-3; clone size: .; J gene: TRBJ1-1; CDR3 DNA: TGTGCCATCAGTGGGGCAGGTAGATTGAACACTGAAGCTTTCTTT; CDR3 protein: CAISGAGRLNTEAFF
D gene: .; V gene: TRBV29-1; clone size: once; J gene: TRBJ2-7; CDR3 DNA: TGCAGCGTTGGGTCCGGGTACGAGCAGTACTTC; CDR3 protein: CSVGSGYEQYF
D gene: .; V gene: TRBV7-9; clone size: .; J gene: TRBJ2-7; CDR3 DNA: TGTGCCAGCAGCCCGAGTCTCAGCGTCCTAACGGGCGAGCAGTACTTC; CDR3 protein: CASSPSLSVLTGEQYF
D gene: .; V gene: TRBV5-4; clone size: .; J gene: TRBJ2-2; CDR3 DNA: TGTGCCAGCAGCTTGGCCTCCACGTATTCCACCGGGGAGCTGTTTTTT; CDR3 protein: CASSLASTYSTGELFF
D gene: .; V gene: TRBV28; clone size: .; J gene: TRBJ1-5; CDR3 DNA: TGTGCCAGCAGTTTATTGGGGCAGCCCCAGCATTTT; CDR3 protein: CASSLLGQPQHF
D gene: TRBD1; V gene: TRBV6-5; clone size: .; J gene: TRBJ2-3; CDR3 DNA: TGTGCCAGCAGTGCTAGGACAGGGAGCACAGATACGCAGTATTTT; CDR3 protein: CASSARTGSTDTQYF
D gene: TRBD1; V gene: TRBV7-3; clone size: .; J gene: TRBJ2-3; CDR3 DNA: TGTGCCAGCAGCTTATCCGGGACAGGAAAGTATTTT; CDR3 protein: CASSLSGTGKYF
D gene: .; V gene: TRBV7-8; clone size: .; J gene: TRBJ2-3; CDR3 DNA: TGTGCCAGCAGGACTATTGAGGCCCTCGCAGATACGCAGTATTTT; CDR3 protein: CASRTIEALADTQYF
D gene: .; V gene: TRBV5-1; clone size: .; J gene: TRBJ2-7; CDR3 DNA: TGCGCCAGCAGCTTGGCCCCCCTGATCCACGAGCAGTACTTC; CDR3 protein: CASSLAPLIHEQYF
D gene: TRBD1; V gene: TRBV5-5; clone size: .; J gene: TRBJ1-4; CDR3 DNA: TGTGCCAGCAGCTTGGTGCCAGACAAGACAGGGGAACTGTTTTTT; CDR3 protein: CASSLVPDKTGELFF
D gene: .; V gene: TRBV21-1; clone size: .; J gene: TRBJ2-5; CDR3 DNA: TGTGCCAGCAGCAAGTTGGGTCAAGAGACCCAGTACTTC; CDR3 protein: CASSKLGQETQYF
D gene: .; V gene: TRBV27; clone size: once; J gene: TRBJ2-3; CDR3 DNA: TGTGCCAGCAGCCGTCCTGGGGTGATCGATACGCAGTATTTT; CDR3 protein: CASSRPGVIDTQYF
D gene: TRBD1; V gene: TRBV18; clone size: .; J gene: TRBJ2-7; CDR3 DNA: TGTGCCAGCTCACAAAAAGACAGGGGGCCTTTAGAGCAGTACTTC; CDR3 protein: CASSQKDRGPLEQYF
D gene: TRBD2; V gene: TRBV5-1; clone size: .; J gene: TRBJ2-7; CDR3 DNA: TGCGCCAGCCACCCCCCCCCTAGCGGGAGAGACGAGCAGTACTTC; CDR3 protein: CASHPPPSGRDEQYF
D gene: TRBD1; V gene: TRBV7-8; clone size: .; J gene: TRBJ2-3; CDR3 DNA: TGTGCCAGCAGCCGAACAGGGGGGATTAGCACAGATACGCAGTATTTT; CDR3 protein: CASSRTGGISTDTQYF
D gene: .; V gene: TRBV29-1; clone size: once; J gene: TRBJ2-3; CDR3 DNA: TGCAGCGTTGAAAAGGGGCCGGATGCAGATACGCAGTATTTT; CDR3 protein: CSVEKGPDADTQYF
D gene: .; V gene: TRBV18; clone size: .; J gene: TRBJ2-2; CDR3 DNA: TGTGCCAGCTCACTGACGACAGGCCTTACCGGGGAGCTGTTTTTT; CDR3 protein: CASSLTTGLTGELFF
D gene: .; V gene: TRBV19; clone size: .; J gene: TRBJ1-1; CDR3 DNA: TGTGCCAGTAGTTTTGGGGGATTGAACACTGAAGCTTTCTTT; CDR3 protein: CASSFGGLNTEAFF
D gene: TRBD2; V gene: TRBV7-2; clone size: .; J gene: TRBJ2-5; CDR3 DNA: TGTGCCAGCACCCCTGTATTAGCGGGATTCGGAGGGGGTGAGACCCAGTACTTC; CDR3 protein: CASTPVLAGFGGGETQYF
D gene: .; V gene: TRBV7-2; clone size: once; J gene: TRBJ1-1; CDR3 DNA: TGTGCCAGCAGCCCGCTGCGGAAGAACACTGAAGCTTTCTTT; CDR3 protein: CASSPLRKNTEAFF
D gene: TRBD1; V gene: TRBV11-2; clone size: .; J gene: TRBJ2-3; CDR3 DNA: TGTGCCAGCAGCTTAGTGCAGGGGGCTGCAGATACGCAGTATTTT; CDR3 protein: CASSLVQGAADTQYF
D gene: TRBD1; V gene: TRBV2; clone size: .; J gene: TRBJ2-1; CDR3 DNA: TGTGCCAGCAGGGACAGGGCCTACAATGAGCAGTTCTTC; CDR3 protein: CASRDRAYNEQFF
D gene: TRBD2; V gene: TRBV6-5; clone size: .; J gene: TRBJ2-7; CDR3 DNA: TGTGCCAGCAGTTACTCGAGGGGACTAGCCTACGAGCAGTACTTC; CDR3 protein: CASSYSRGLAYEQYF